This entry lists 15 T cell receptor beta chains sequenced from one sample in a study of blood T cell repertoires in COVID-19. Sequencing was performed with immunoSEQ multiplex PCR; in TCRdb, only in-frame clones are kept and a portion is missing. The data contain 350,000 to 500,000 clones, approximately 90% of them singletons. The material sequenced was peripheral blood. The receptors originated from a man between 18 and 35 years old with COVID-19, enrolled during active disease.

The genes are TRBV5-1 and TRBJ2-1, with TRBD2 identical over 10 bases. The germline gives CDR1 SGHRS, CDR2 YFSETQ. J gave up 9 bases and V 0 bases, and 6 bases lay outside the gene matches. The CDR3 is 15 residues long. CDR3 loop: CASSLEPSGGSEQFF. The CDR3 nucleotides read TGCGCCAGCAGCTTGGAACCTAGCGGGGGAAGTGAGCAGTTCTTC.

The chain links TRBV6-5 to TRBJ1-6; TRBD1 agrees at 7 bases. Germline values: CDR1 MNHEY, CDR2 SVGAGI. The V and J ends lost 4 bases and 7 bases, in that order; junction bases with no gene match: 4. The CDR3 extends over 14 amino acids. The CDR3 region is CASSSTGVNSPLHF. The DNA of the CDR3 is TGTGCCAGCAGTTCTACAGGGGTGAATTCACCCCTCCACTTT.

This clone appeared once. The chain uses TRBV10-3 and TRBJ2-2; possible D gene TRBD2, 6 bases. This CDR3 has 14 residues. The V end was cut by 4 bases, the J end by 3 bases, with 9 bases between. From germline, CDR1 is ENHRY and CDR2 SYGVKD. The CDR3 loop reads CAISARGHTGELFF. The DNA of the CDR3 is TGTGCCATCAGTGCGCGGGGCCACACCGGGGAGCTGTTTTTT.

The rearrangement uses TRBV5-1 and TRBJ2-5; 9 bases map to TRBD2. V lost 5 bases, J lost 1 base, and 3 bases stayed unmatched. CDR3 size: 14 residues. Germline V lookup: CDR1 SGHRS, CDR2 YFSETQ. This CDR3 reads CASRKRGAQETQYF. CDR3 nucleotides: TGCGCCAGCAGGAAGCGGGGGGCCCAAGAGACCCAGTACTTC.

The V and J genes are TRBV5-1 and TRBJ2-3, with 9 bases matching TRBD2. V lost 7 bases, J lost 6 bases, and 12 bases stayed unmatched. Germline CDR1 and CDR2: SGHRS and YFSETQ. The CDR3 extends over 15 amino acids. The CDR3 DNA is TGCGCCAGCGATGGAGGGCTAGCGGGAACCGATACGCAGTATTTT. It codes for CASDGGLAGTDTQYF.

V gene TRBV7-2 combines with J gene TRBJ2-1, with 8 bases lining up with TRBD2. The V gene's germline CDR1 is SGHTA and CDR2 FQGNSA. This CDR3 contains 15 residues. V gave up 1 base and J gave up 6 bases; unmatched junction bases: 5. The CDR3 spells CASSLDGLAGNEQFF. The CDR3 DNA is TGTGCCAGCAGCTTAGACGGACTAGCCGGCAATGAGCAGTTCTTC.

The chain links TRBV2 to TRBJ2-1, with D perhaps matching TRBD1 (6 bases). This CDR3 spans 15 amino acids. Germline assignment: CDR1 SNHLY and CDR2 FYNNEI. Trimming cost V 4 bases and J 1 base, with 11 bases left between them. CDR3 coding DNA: TGTGCCAGCAGTGTGGAACAGGGTTCCTACAATGAGCAGTTCTTC. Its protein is CASSVEQGSYNEQFF.

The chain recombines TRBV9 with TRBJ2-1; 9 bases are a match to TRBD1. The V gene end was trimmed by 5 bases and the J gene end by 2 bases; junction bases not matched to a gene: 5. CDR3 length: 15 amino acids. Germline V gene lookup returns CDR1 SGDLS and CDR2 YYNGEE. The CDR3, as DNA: TGTGCCAGCAGTGACCGGGACAGGGCCTACAATGAGCAGTTCTTC. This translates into CASSDRDRAYNEQFF. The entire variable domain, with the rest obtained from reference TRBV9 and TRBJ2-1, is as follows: DSGVTQTPKHLITATGQRVTLRCSPRSGDLSVYWYQQSLDQGLQFLIQYYNGEERAKGNILERFSAQQFPDLHSELNLSSLELGDSALYFCASSDRDRAYNEQFFGPGTRLTVL.

The CDR3 loop reads CAWTKLPEVAGGLEQFF. The CDR3 DNA reads TGTGCCTGGACCAAACTCCCCGAGGTAGCGGGGGGTCTCGAGCAGTTCTTC. The J gene is TRBJ2-1, the V gene TRBV30, with 10 positions matching TRBD2. Germline V gives CDR1 GTSNPN, CDR2 SVGIG (reference sequence). This CDR3 comprises 17 residues. V lost 4 bases and J lost 10; bases outside the gene matches: 19.

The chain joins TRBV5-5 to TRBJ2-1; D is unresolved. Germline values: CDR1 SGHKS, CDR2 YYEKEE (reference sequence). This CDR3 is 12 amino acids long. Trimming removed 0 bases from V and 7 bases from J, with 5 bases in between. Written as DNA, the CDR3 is TGTGCCAGCAGCTTGGAACTAAATGAGCAGTTCTTC. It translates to CASSLELNEQFF.

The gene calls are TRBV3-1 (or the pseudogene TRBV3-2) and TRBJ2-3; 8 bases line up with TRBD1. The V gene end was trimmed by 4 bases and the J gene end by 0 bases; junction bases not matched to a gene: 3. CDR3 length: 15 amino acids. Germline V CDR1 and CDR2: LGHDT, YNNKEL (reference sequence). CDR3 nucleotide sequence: TGTGCCAGCAGCCTAACAGGGGGAAGCACAGATACGCAGTATTTT. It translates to CASSLTGGSTDTQYF.

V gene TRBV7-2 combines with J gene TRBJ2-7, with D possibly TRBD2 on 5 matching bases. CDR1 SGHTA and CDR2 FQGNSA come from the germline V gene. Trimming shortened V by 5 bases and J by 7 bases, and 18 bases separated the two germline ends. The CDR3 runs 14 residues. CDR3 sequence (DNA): TGTGCCAGCAGCGCACTAGGAAGGACCCGAGAGCAGTACTTC. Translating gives CASSALGRTREQYF.

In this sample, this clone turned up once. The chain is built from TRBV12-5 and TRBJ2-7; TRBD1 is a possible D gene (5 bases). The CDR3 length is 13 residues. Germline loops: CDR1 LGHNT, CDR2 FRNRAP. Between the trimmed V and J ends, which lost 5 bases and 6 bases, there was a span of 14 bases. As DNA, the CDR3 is TGTGCTAGTGGTCCCTCCGGCAGGGCCGAGCAGTACTTC. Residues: CASGPSGRAEQYF.

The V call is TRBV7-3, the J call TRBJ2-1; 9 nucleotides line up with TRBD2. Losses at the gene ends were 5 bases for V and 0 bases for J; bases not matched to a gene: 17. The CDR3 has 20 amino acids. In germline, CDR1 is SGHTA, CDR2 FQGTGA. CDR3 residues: CASSLKEAGGEERSYNEQFF. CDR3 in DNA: TGTGCCAGCAGCCTTAAAGAAGCGGGAGGAGAAGAACGCTCCTACAATGAGCAGTTCTTC.

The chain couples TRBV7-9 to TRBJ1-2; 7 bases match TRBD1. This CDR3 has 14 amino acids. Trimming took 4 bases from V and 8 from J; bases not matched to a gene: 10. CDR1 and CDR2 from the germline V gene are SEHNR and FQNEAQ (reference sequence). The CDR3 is CASSYGTALGGYTF. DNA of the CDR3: TGTGCCAGCAGCTACGGGACAGCGTTAGGAGGCTACACCTTC.